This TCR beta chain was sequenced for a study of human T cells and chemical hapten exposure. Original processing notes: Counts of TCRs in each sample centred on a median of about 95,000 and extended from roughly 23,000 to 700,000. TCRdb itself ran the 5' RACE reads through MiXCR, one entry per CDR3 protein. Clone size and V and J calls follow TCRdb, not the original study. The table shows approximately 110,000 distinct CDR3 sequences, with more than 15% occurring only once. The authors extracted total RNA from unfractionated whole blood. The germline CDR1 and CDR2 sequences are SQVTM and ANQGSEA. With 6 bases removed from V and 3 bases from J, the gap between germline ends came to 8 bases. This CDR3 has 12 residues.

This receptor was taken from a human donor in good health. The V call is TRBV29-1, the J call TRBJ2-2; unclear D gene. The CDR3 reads CSVPVHTGELFF. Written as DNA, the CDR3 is TGCAGCGTCCCAGTCCACACCGGGGAGCTGTTTTTT.